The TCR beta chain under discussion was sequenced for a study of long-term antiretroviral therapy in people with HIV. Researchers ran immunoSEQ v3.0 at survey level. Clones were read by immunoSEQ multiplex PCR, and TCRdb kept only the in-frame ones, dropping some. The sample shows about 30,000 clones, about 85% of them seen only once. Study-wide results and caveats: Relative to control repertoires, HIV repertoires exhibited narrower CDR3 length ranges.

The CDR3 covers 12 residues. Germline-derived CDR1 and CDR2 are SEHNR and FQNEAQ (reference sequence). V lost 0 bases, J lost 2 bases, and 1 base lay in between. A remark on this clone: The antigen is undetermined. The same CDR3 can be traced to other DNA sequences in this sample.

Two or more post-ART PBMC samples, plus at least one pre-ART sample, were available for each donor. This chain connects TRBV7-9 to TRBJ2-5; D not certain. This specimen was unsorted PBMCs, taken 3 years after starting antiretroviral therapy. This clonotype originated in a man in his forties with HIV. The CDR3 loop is CASSLAQETQYF. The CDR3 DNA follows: TGTGCCAGCAGCTTAGCACAAGAGACCCAGTACTTC. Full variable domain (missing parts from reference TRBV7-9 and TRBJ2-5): DTGVSQNPRHKITKRGQNVTFRCDPISEHNRLYWYRQTLGQGPEFLTYFQNEAQLEKSRLLSDRFSAERPKGSFSTLEIQRTEQGDSAMYLCASSLAQETQYFGPGTRLLVL.